A selection of T cell receptor beta chains follows, all from one sample in a study of cytomegalovirus exposure and HLA in healthy donors. TCRdb's copy holds only in-frame clones and misses some; the assay was immunoSEQ multiplex PCR. The sample has 150,000 to 190,000 clones; around 75% are singletons. What was sequenced was PBMCs. The receptors originated from a man aged 18 to 35 in good health and CMV-seronegative. Both conserved end residues are part of each CDR3. A D gene is named only where the DNA matches it firmly. Only some rows state a clone size, as once, few, many or a class for expanded clones.

TRBJ2-1,TRBV30,TRBD2,NA,CAWSPGLAGVNEQFF,TGTGCCTGGAGTCCGGGACTAGCGGGAGTAAATGAGCAGTTCTTC
TRBJ1-1,TRBV10-2,NA,NA,CASSFNRDTEAFF,TGCGCCAGCAGTTTCAACAGGGACACTGAAGCTTTCTTT
TRBJ2-5,TRBV4-3,NA,NA,CASSQETSRETQYF,TGCGCCAGCAGCCAAGAAACCAGCAGGGAGACCCAGTACTTC
TRBJ2-7,TRBV7-2,NA,NA,CASSLKGIAEISYEQYF,TGTGCCAGCAGCTTAAAGGGGATAGCGGAAATATCCTACGAGCAGTACTTC
TRBJ2-2,TRBV10-3,NA,NA,CAISASQGGGGELFF,TGTGCCATCAGTGCGTCCCAGGGAGGGGGCGGGGAGCTGTTTTTT
TRBJ2-7,TRBV30,TRBD1,NA,CAATRQGFSYEQYF,TGTGCCGCAACCAGACAGGGATTCTCCTACGAGCAGTACTTC
TRBJ1-1,TRBV10-3,TRBD1,once,CAISPRTGMNTEAFF,TGTGCCATCAGCCCCCGGACAGGGATGAACACTGAAGCTTTCTTT
TRBJ2-7,TRBV4-1,TRBD2,NA,CASSQVGTIHPPPYEQYF,TGCGCCAGCAGCCAAGTAGGGACTATTCATCCCCCCCCCTACGAGCAGTACTTC
TRBJ1-1,TRBV29-1,NA,few,CSGSRALVTEAFF,TGCAGCGGATCCAGGGCTTTGGTCACTGAAGCTTTCTTT
TRBJ2-7,TRBV27,NA,NA,CASSDSNSYEQYF,TGTGCCAGCAGTGACAGCAACTCCTACGAGCAGTACTTC
TRBJ2-1,TRBV19,TRBD2,NA,CASSLLAGSYNEQFF,TGTGCCAGTAGCCTACTAGCGGGCTCCTACAATGAGCAGTTCTTC
TRBJ2-7,TRBV5-4,TRBD2,few,CASSLGGERGSYEQYF,TGTGCCAGCAGCTTGGGCGGGGAGCGGGGATCCTACGAGCAGTACTTC
TRBJ2-7,TRBV14,NA,NA,CASSQGTQRRGPSNYEQYF,TGTGCCAGCAGCCAAGGGACCCAGCGGAGGGGCCCGTCGAACTACGAGCAGTACTTC
TRBJ2-7,TRBV7-2,TRBD2,NA,CASSASPGLAGVSYEQYF,TGTGCCAGCAGCGCCTCCCCGGGACTAGCGGGTGTCTCCTACGAGCAGTACTTC
TRBJ1-3,TRBV6-5,NA,NA,CASSWQGGNTIYF,TGTGCCAGCAGTTGGCAGGGGGGAAACACCATATATTTT
TRBJ2-7,TRBV19,TRBD1,NA,CASSFTFAGQGYEQYF,TGTGCCAGTAGTTTTACCTTCGCGGGACAGGGATACGAGCAGTACTTC
TRBJ2-7,TRBV19,TRBD2,NA,CASSISTAGEIYEQYF,TGTGCCAGTAGTATCTCTACAGCGGGAGAGATCTACGAGCAGTACTTC
TRBJ2-4,TRBV7-2,NA,NA,CASSLGRNIQYF,TGTGCCAGCAGCTTAGGGCGGAACATTCAGTACTTC
TRBJ1-2,TRBV6-5,NA,few,CAAGSGYWGYTF,TGTGCCGCCGGGTCAGGGTACTGGGGCTACACCTTC
TRBJ1-1,TRBV18,NA,NA,CASSPRTAAEAFF,TGTGCCAGCTCACCAAGGACAGCCGCTGAAGCTTTCTTT
TRBJ2-7,TRBV18,TRBD2,NA,CASSPSSGRAYEQYF,TGTGCCAGCTCACCCTCTAGCGGGAGGGCCTACGAGCAGTACTTC
TRBJ2-1,TRBV28,TRBD2,few,CASSRGTSEYNEQFF,TGTGCCAGCAGTCGGGGGACTAGCGAGTACAATGAGCAGTTCTTC
TRBJ1-1,TRBV6-5,NA,few,CASSYLGLRTEAFF,TGTGCCAGCAGTTATCTCGGGTTGCGCACTGAAGCTTTCTTT
TRBJ1-6,TRBV4-1,NA,NA,CASSQVAKNNSPLHF,TGCGCCAGCAGCCAGGTAGCGAAGAATAATTCACCCCTCCACTTT
TRBJ2-1,TRBV7-8,TRBD2,NA,CASSPQMSASGMSEQFF,TGTGCCAGCAGCCCCCAAATGTCGGCTAGCGGGATGAGTGAGCAGTTCTTC
TRBJ1-1,TRBV25-1,NA,few,CASSEDGGLNTEAFF,TGTGCCAGCAGTGAAGATGGAGGGCTAAACACTGAAGCTTTCTTT
TRBJ2-1,TRBV25-1,NA,NA,CASSDKARKYNEQFF,TGTGCCAGCAGTGACAAAGCCAGGAAATACAATGAGCAGTTCTTC
TRBJ1-1,TRBV25-1,NA,NA,CASRSGGMNTEAFF,TGTGCCAGCCGCTCCGGGGGGATGAACACTGAAGCTTTCTTT
TRBJ2-7,TRBV11-2,TRBD1,few,CASSLGQGAIYEQYF,TGTGCCAGCAGCTTAGGGCAGGGGGCTATTTACGAGCAGTACTTC
TRBJ2-2,TRBV4-3,NA,NA,CASSQDPGNTGELFF,TGCGCCAGCAGCCAAGATCCAGGGAACACCGGGGAGCTGTTTTTT
TRBJ1-6,TRBV4-3,NA,NA,CASSQDLQSYNSPLHF,TGCGCCAGCAGCCAAGATCTACAGAGCTATAATTCACCCCTCCACTTT
TRBJ2-1,TRBV28,TRBD2,NA,CASSLGAGEYYNEQFF,TGTGCCAGCAGTTTAGGAGCGGGAGAATACTACAATGAGCAGTTCTTC
TRBJ2-1,TRBV7-9,TRBD2,NA,CASSLGGLAGVNEQFF,TGTGCCAGCAGCTTAGGGGGACTAGCGGGAGTGAATGAGCAGTTCTTC
TRBJ2-7,TRBV5-4,NA,NA,CASSLSASRVLLYEQYF,TGTGCCAGCAGCCTGTCCGCCTCGAGGGTTTTACTCTACGAGCAGTACTTC
TRBJ1-2,TRBV15,TRBD1,NA,CATSRDGTEENGYTF,TGTGCCACCAGCAGAGATGGGACAGAGGAAAATGGCTACACCTTC
TRBJ1-5,TRBV28,NA,few,CASSMDINQPQHF,TGTGCCAGCAGTATGGACATCAATCAGCCCCAGCATTTT
TRBJ1-5,TRBV5-6,NA,NA,CASSSYHSQPQHF,TGTGCCAGCAGCTCATACCACAGTCAGCCCCAGCATTTT
TRBJ1-3,TRBV19,TRBD1,NA,CASSTSTGVGNTIYF,TGTGCCAGTAGCACTTCCACAGGGGTCGGAAACACCATATATTTT
TRBJ2-1,TRBV12-5,TRBD2,NA,CASGAGTSGAYNEQFF,TGTGCTAGTGGTGCTGGGACTAGCGGGGCCTACAATGAGCAGTTCTTC
TRBJ2-1,TRBV19,TRBD2,few,CASSTNGLARGNEQFF,TGTGCCAGTAGTACGAATGGACTAGCGAGGGGCAATGAGCAGTTCTTC
TRBJ2-3,TRBV6-4,TRBD2,NA,CASSLGSGGTQYF,TGTGCCAGCAGTTTAGGAAGCGGGGGTACGCAGTATTTT
TRBJ2-2,TRBV27,TRBD2,NA,CASSLWSAGGPNTGELFF,TGTGCCAGCAGTTTATGGTCAGCGGGAGGACCCAACACCGGGGAGCTGTTTTTT
TRBJ2-7,TRBV4-1,TRBD2,once,CASSQDRTSGAYEQYF,TGCGCCAGCAGCCAAGATAGGACTAGCGGGGCCTACGAGCAGTACTTC
TRBJ2-7,TRBV10-3,TRBD2,few,CAITGTSGSPAYEQYF,TGTGCCATCACCGGGACTAGCGGGAGCCCCGCCTACGAGCAGTACTTC
TRBJ1-1,TRBV5-1,NA,NA,CASSFAGAGNTEAFF,TGCGCCAGCAGCTTCGCGGGGGCCGGGAACACTGAAGCTTTCTTT
TRBJ2-7,TRBV6-5,NA,NA,CASNRHGVYEQYF,TGTGCCAGCAACAGGCACGGAGTCTACGAGCAGTACTTC
TRBJ1-1,TRBV7-2,NA,NA,CASSVLLGQNEAFF,TGTGCCAGCAGCGTTCTGCTTGGGCAAAATGAAGCTTTCTTT
TRBJ2-7,TRBV5-1,TRBD2,NA,CASSGTSGRGEQYF,TGCGCCAGCAGCGGGACTAGCGGGAGGGGCGAGCAGTACTTC
TRBJ2-7,TRBV7-9,NA,NA,CASSSEYEQYF,TGTGCCAGCAGCTCCGAGTACGAGCAGTACTTC
TRBJ1-1,TRBV7-9,NA,NA,CASSLRGAEAFF,TGTGCCAGCAGCTTACGGGGGGCTGAAGCTTTCTTT
TRBJ2-5,TRBV5-1,TRBD2,NA,CASSPGRVGETQYF,TGCGCCAGCAGTCCAGGGAGGGTCGGGGAGACCCAGTACTTC
TRBJ2-1,TRBV7-8,NA,NA,CASSLGSPLEGSSYNEQFF,TGTGCCAGCAGCTTAGGGTCCCCCCTAGAGGGAAGCTCCTACAATGAGCAGTTCTTC
TRBJ1-3,TRBV25-1,NA,NA,CASARGGTTTFSGNTIYF,TGTGCCAGCGCCCGGGGAGGGACCACCACCTTCTCTGGAAACACCATATATTTT
TRBJ1-5,TRBV27,TRBD1,NA,CASSSQGGQPQHF,TGTGCCAGCAGTTCCCAGGGGGGTCAGCCCCAGCATTTT
TRBJ2-2,TRBV19,TRBD2,NA,CATSRGAAAGELFF,TGTGCCACCTCGCGGGGGGCCGCCGCCGGGGAGCTGTTTTTT